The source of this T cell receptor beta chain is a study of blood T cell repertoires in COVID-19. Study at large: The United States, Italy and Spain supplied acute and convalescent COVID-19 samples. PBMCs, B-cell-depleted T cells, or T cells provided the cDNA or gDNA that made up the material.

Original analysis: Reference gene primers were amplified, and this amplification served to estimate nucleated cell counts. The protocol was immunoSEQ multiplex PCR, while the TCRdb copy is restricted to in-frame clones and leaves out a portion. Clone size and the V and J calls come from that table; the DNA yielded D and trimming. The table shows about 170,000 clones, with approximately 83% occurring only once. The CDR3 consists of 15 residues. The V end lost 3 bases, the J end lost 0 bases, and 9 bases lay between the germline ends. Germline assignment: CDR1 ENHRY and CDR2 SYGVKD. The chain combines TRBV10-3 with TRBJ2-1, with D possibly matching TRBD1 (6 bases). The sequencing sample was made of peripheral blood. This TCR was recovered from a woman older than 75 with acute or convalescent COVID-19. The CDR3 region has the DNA TGTGCCATCAGTGAAAGACAGGCCTCCTACAATGAGCAGTTCTTC. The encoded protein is CAISERQASYNEQFF.